These 10 T cell receptor beta chains were all obtained from the same sample, sequenced in a study of graft-versus-host responses after intestinal transplantation. Sequencing was performed with immunoSEQ multiplex PCR; in TCRdb, only in-frame clones are kept and a portion is missing. Here the sample spans about 70,000 clones, roughly 89% being singletons. These receptors lack a known antigen. The sequenced sample was unstimulated CD8+ T cells sorted from spleen or lymph node cells, obtained before transplant. The receptors were sampled from a human donor who was the organ donor for an intestinal transplant.

The genes are TRBV6-1 and TRBJ1-5; the D is unclear. Germline CDR1 reads MNHNS; CDR2 reads SASEGT. Trimming removed 1 base at V and 5 bases at J, with 18 bases between. This CDR3 has 17 residues. The CDR3 region is CASSEVQSLREDQPQHF. The CDR3, as DNA: TGTGCCAGCAGTGAAGTTCAGTCTTTGCGTGAGGATCAGCCCCAGCATTTT.

The table lists this clone with a count of one. The rearrangement joins TRBV28 to TRBJ1-4, with 8 bases that match TRBD1. The germline V gene encodes CDR1 MDHEN and CDR2 SYDVKM. The CDR3 totals 15 residues. Unmatched junction bases numbered 1, after V lost 0 bases and J lost 4 bases. CDR3 coding DNA: TGTGCCAGCAGTTTATGGGGACAGGATAATGAAAAACTGTTTTTT. Translating it yields CASSLWGQDNEKLFF.

This clone has only a few counts. The CDR3 nucleotides read TGTGCCAGCAGCCAAGGTGGTCTGAGCTATGGCTACACCTTC. Residues: CASSQGGLSYGYTF. V is TRBV14 and J is TRBJ1-2, with unresolved D. Germline CDR1 SGHDN, CDR2 FVKESK. The CDR3 extends over 14 amino acids. Trimming pared 1 base from V and 4 bases from J, leaving 10 bases between.

Only one count was recorded for this clone. The chain employs TRBV13 and TRBJ2-5; 9 bases agree with TRBD1. V trimming: 4 bases; J trimming: 5 bases; junction bases outside the gene matches: 14. The germline V gene encodes CDR1 PRHDT and CDR2 FYEKMQ (reference sequence). The CDR3 consists of 17 residues. The CDR3 loop is CASSSIRDRVDEETQYF. The CDR3 DNA is TGTGCCAGCAGCTCGATCCGGGACAGGGTGGACGAGGAGACCCAGTACTTC.

The chain links TRBV28 to TRBJ1-5; no definite D call. The ends were cut back, 2 bases at V and 4 bases at J, with 9 bases in the middle. Germline values: CDR1 MDHEN, CDR2 SYDVKM. The CDR3 is 14 residues long. The CDR3 nucleotides read TGTGCCAGCAGTTTAGGCTTCAGTAATCAGCCCCAGCATTTT. Amino acid sequence: CASSLGFSNQPQHF. Using reference TRBV28 and TRBJ1-5 for the parts outside the CDR3, the full variable domain is DVKVTQSSRYLVKRTGEKVFLECVQDMDHENMFWYRQDPGLGLRLIYFSYDVKMKEKGDIPEGYSVSREKKERFSLILESASTNQTSMYLCASSLGFSNQPQHFGDGTRLSIL.

The V gene is TRBV5-6, the J gene TRBJ1-3; 9 bases fit TRBD1. Trimming took 3 bases from V and 6 from J; bases not matched to a gene: 10. Germline assignment: CDR1 SGHDT and CDR2 YYEEEE. The CDR3 runs to 16 residues. CDR3 sequence (DNA): TGTGCCAGCAGCTATCCGACAGGGGGAGCTGAAAACACCATATATTTT. Translating gives CASSYPTGGAENTIYF.

This chain links TRBV7-2 with TRBJ1-2; D gene ambiguous. The ends were cut back, 3 bases at V and 6 bases at J, with 23 bases in the middle. CDR3 size: 17 residues. Germline CDR1 reads SGHTA; CDR2 reads FQGNSA. The CDR3 sequence is CASSLEGSTYLEDGYTF. CDR3 bases: TGTGCCAGCAGCTTGGAGGGCAGCACCTATTTGGAGGATGGCTACACCTTC.

V usage is TRBV11-2 and J usage is TRBJ2-3, with no clear D. The V and J ends lost 0 bases and 6 bases respectively, with 7 bases between them. The CDR3 loop spans 13 amino acids. The germline V gene has CDR1 SGHAT and CDR2 FQNNGV. CDR3 sequence reads: CASSLDIRDTQYF. CDR3 DNA: TGTGCCAGCAGCTTAGACATTCGGGATACGCAGTATTTT.

The chain carries TRBV28 and TRBJ1-5, with D unclear. The CDR3 is 16 amino acids. The V gene's germline CDR1 is MDHEN and CDR2 SYDVKM. The ends were cut back, 1 base at V and 2 bases at J, with 12 bases in the middle. Here the CDR3 DNA reads TGTGCCAGCAGTTTATACGGTCGGCAGGGCAATCAGCCCCAGCATTTT. It encodes CASSLYGRQGNQPQHF.

The J gene is TRBJ2-2, the V gene TRBV5-6; 7 positions match TRBD1. Germline V gene data show CDR1 as SGHDT and CDR2 as YYEEEE. V was pared by 3 bases and J by 4 bases, with 6 bases of the junction left unmatched. The CDR3 has 15 residues. CDR3: CASSSSTGATGELFF. The CDR3 DNA follows: TGTGCCAGCAGCTCCAGCACAGGGGCCACCGGGGAGCTGTTTTTT.